This T cell receptor beta chain was recorded in a study of T cells in Graves' hyperthyroidism and ophthalmopathy. Overall study: Before treatment of any kind, peripheral blood was taken at initial diagnosis.

The definition of stable Graves' hyperthyroidism was no ophthalmopathy progression within 18 months. Patients were aged 18 to 65, had disease duration under 2 months, and had newly diagnosed hyperthyroidism. Not enrolled were patients with uncontrolled infection, other autoimmune disease, pregnancy or lactation. The CDR3 spans 14 residues. Per germline, CDR1 SGHDT and CDR2 YYEEEE. Trimming removed 6 bases at V and 0 bases at J, with 9 bases between. Regions amplified from RNA transcripts were the TCR beta CDR3 regions. The HTBI primer set drove a first-round RT-PCR of the TCR CDR3. TCRdb analysed the multiplex PCR reads with MiXCR anew, one entry per CDR3 protein. The sample yields 300,000 to 400,000 distinct CDR3 sequences, about 21% seen once.

The rearrangement uses TRBV5-6 and TRBJ1-4, with no clear D. The material sequenced was blood. This TCR was recovered from a woman in her forties or fifties with Graves' hyperthyroidism. This CDR3 reads CASNFFATNEKLFF. The CDR3 bases are TGTGCCAGCAACTTCTTCGCAACTAATGAAAAACTGTTTTTT.